This paragraph reports one TCR beta chain. These donors were members of the approximately 110-subject validation cohort, a group separate from the roughly 670-subject first cohort. Trimming at V came to 5 bases and at J to 1 base, leaving 10 bases not matched to a gene. This CDR3 has 16 amino acids. Germline V gene data show CDR1 as SGHNT and CDR2 as YYREEE (reference sequence). This table comes from immunoSEQ multiplex PCR, and its TCRdb copy is limited to in-frame clones, with some not included. The sample has about 72,000 clones; roughly 92% are singletons. This specimen belongs to a study of cytomegalovirus exposure and HLA in healthy donors.

The chain links TRBV5-4 to TRBJ2-3, with 7 bases aligning to TRBD1. The specimen was PBMCs. This TCR was sampled from a woman aged 18-30 years in good health and CMV-seronegative. This chain's CDR3 is CASRETTGPGTDTQYF. The CDR3 DNA reads TGTGCCAGCAGGGAAACGACAGGGCCTGGCACAGATACGCAGTATTTT.